These 26 T cell receptor beta chains share one sample of origin, sequenced in a study of OX40 agonist ivuxolimab in advanced cancers. The protocol was immunoSEQ multiplex PCR, while the TCRdb copy is restricted to in-frame clones and leaves out a portion. Of tens of thousands of clones detected, over 80% appear once; the ten largest clones hold roughly 5.9%. The sequencing here drew on CD4+ or CD8+ T cells sorted from blood, taken in a trial of the OX40 agonist ivuxolimab. The receptors here all came from an adult with an advanced solid tumor such as melanoma, head and neck, liver or kidney cancer.

The chain recombines TRBV27 with TRBJ2-7; D is unclear. The length of the CDR3 is 14 residues. V was shortened by 4 bases and J by 5 bases, with 15 bases between the two germline ends. The germline V gene encodes CDR1 MNHEY and CDR2 SMNVEV (reference sequence). The CDR3 DNA is TGTGCCAGCAGTTCGATCCTAGTGGTCCACGAGCAGTACTTC. This gives the protein CASSSILVVHEQYF.

The rearrangement joins TRBV7-2 to TRBJ1-2; maybe TRBD1 (5 bases). V was shortened by 5 bases and J by 8 bases, with 21 bases between the two germline ends. The CDR3 has 15 amino acids. Looked up from germline, CDR1 is SGHTA and CDR2 is FQGNSA. This CDR3 is CASSQRGSAGPGYTF. The CDR3 DNA sequence: TGTGCCAGCAGCCAGAGAGGTTCAGCAGGGCCCGGCTACACCTTC.

The chain couples TRBV28 to TRBJ2-5; a weak D match, TRBD2 (6 bases). CDR3 length: 15 amino acids. V dropped 3 bases and J dropped 0 bases, with 11 bases sitting between them. Germline CDR1 and CDR2: MDHEN and SYDVKM. The CDR3 DNA sequence: TGTGCCAGCAGTTTGCGTAGCGGCTACCAAGAGACCCAGTACTTC. Amino acids: CASSLRSGYQETQYF.

The rearrangement joins TRBV2 to TRBJ1-1; D gene unclear. Per germline, CDR1 SNHLY and CDR2 FYNNEI. V was trimmed by 5 bases and J by 4 bases, leaving 8 bases between them. This CDR3 has 12 residues. As DNA, the CDR3 is TGTGCCAGCAGTAGGGTAGGCACTGAAGCTTTCTTT. It codes for CASSRVGTEAFF.

This clone came up once. V is TRBV6-6 and J is TRBJ2-5; D is undetermined. CDR3 size: 13 residues. V dropped 6 bases and J dropped 3 bases, with 11 bases sitting between them. The germline gives CDR1 MNHNY, CDR2 SVGAGI (reference sequence). CDR3 bases: TGTGCCAGCAGCCGTGCCCTCGAAGAGACCCAGTACTTC. Amino acids: CASSRALEETQYF.

Remarks on this clone: This same CDR3 is encoded by further DNA sequences in the sample. The chain couples TRBV7-9 to TRBJ1-1; D is undetermined. The CDR3 sequence is 13 residues long. V was pared by 1 base and J by 2 bases, with 5 bases between. Germline values: CDR1 SEHNR, CDR2 FQNEAQ (reference sequence). The CDR3 DNA is TGTGCCAGCAGCTTAGGAGATAACACTGAAGCTTTCTTT. Translating it yields CASSLGDNTEAFF.

The V and J genes are TRBV2 and TRBJ2-3, with 8 bases lining up with TRBD1. The germline V gene encodes CDR1 SNHLY and CDR2 FYNNEI. The J segment lost 3 bases and the V segment lost 6 bases, leaving 11 bases of the junction unmatched. The CDR3 is made up of 16 amino acids. CDR3 sequence: CASSLRGQGKTDTQYF. The CDR3 DNA follows: TGTGCCAGCAGCCTACGTGGACAGGGTAAAACAGATACGCAGTATTTT.

V usage is TRBV6-5 and J usage is TRBJ1-2; possibly TRBD1 for D (6 bases). CDR3 length equals 14 residues. The germline V and J ends were trimmed by 0 bases and 4 bases, with 9 bases remaining between them. Per the germline V gene, CDR1 is MNHEY and CDR2 is SVGAGI. DNA of the CDR3: TGTGCCAGCAGTTACTCGGACAGCCGCTATGGCTACACCTTC. Translated, it gives CASSYSDSRYGYTF.

CDR3 in amino acids: CSALLVALHF. The CDR3 DNA reads TGCAGTGCCCTCCTCGTCGCCCTCCACTTT. The rearrangement links TRBV20-1 to TRBJ1-6; D ambiguous. The CDR3 consists of 10 residues. Germline values: CDR1 DFQATT, CDR2 SNEGSKA (reference sequence). Trimming took off 6 bases at V and 14 bases at J, with 11 bases between the two ends.

In this sample, this clone turned up once. The chain links TRBV6-6 to TRBJ1-1; D not resolved. Trimming cost V 6 bases and J 1 base, with 6 bases left between them. The length of the CDR3 is 12 residues. Germline V CDR1 and CDR2: MNHNY, SVGAGI (reference sequence). This CDR3 is CASRTENTEAFF. The CDR3 nucleotides read TGTGCCAGCAGGACGGAGAACACTGAAGCTTTCTTT.

This clone has only one observation. The CDR3 DNA reads as TGTGCCAGCAGCTTGAGACAGGGGGCGCGCGAGCAGTACTTC. Translating gives CASSLRQGAREQYF. J is TRBJ2-7 and V is TRBV5-4, with 10 bases that match TRBD1. There are 14 residues in the CDR3. Germline-derived CDR1 and CDR2 are SGHNT and YYREEE (reference sequence). J gave up 6 bases and V 1 base, and 4 bases lay outside the gene matches.

The chain has TRBV19 and TRBJ2-7; 10 bases agree with TRBD2. The ends lost 0 bases at V and 6 bases at J; junction bases unmatched: 5. CDR1 and CDR2 from the germline V gene are LNHDA and SQIVND (reference sequence). The CDR3 has 15 residues. The CDR3 coding sequence is TGTGCCAGTAGTATAGATCTAGCGGGAGCGGGCGAGCAGTACTTC. It yields the protein CASSIDLAGAGEQYF.

The chain uses TRBV6-6 and TRBJ2-3, with a possible D match to TRBD2 (6 bases). V was cut by 7 bases and J by 2 bases, with 13 bases left in between. The CDR3 spans 14 residues. Germline assignment: CDR1 MNHNY and CDR2 SVGAGI (reference sequence). The CDR3 reads CASNRGLNTDTQYF. The CDR3 bases are TGTGCCAGCAATCGGGGACTGAACACAGATACGCAGTATTTT.

The V gene is TRBV6-5, the J gene TRBJ2-7, with unresolved D. The V gene's germline CDR1 is MNHEY and CDR2 SVGAGI. V lost 1 base and J lost 5, with 9 bases in between. CDR3 size: 13 residues. CDR3 loop: CASSYLGSNEQYF. The CDR3 DNA sequence: TGTGCCAGCAGTTACTTGGGTTCCAACGAGCAGTACTTC.

Here the CDR3 reads CASSRDRGSEKLFF. The CDR3 coding sequence is TGTGCCAGCAGCCGGGACAGGGGGAGTGAAAAACTGTTTTTT. This chain connects TRBV7-9 to TRBJ1-4; TRBD1 matches at 11 bases. The V gene end was trimmed by 5 bases and the J gene end by 7 bases; junction bases not matched to a gene: 3. Germline V gene data show CDR1 as SEHNR and CDR2 as FQNEAQ (reference sequence). The CDR3 consists of 14 residues.

This chain uses TRBV16 with TRBJ1-5; tentative D call: TRBD1 (6 bases). Germline V lookup: CDR1 KGHSY, CDR2 FQNENV. This CDR3 spans 15 amino acids. V was pared by 3 bases and J by 7 bases, with 16 bases between. CDR3 sequence: CASSQSQGREQPQHF. DNA of the CDR3: TGTGCCAGCAGCCAGAGCCAGGGGAGAGAGCAGCCCCAGCATTTT. Filled out from reference TRBV16 and TRBJ1-5, the complete variable domain reads GEEVAQTPKHLVRGEGQKAKLYCAPIKGHSYVFWYQQVLKNEFKFLISFQNENVFDETGMPKERFSAKCLPNSPCSLEIQATKLEDSAVYFCASSQSQGREQPQHFGDGTRLSIL.

The rearrangement joins TRBV7-9 to TRBJ2-5; 7 nucleotides match TRBD1. J lost 1 base, V lost 0 bases, and 8 bases had no gene match. The CDR3 spans 17 residues. Germline CDR1 reads SEHNR; CDR2 reads FQNEAQ (reference sequence). The CDR3: CASSLAWGTAIQETQYF. Written as DNA, the CDR3 is TGTGCCAGCAGCTTAGCTTGGGGGACAGCGATCCAAGAGACCCAGTACTTC.

The chain has TRBV18 and TRBJ2-6; the D is unclear. The germline V gene encodes CDR1 KGHSH and CDR2 LQKENI. The CDR3 is 15 amino acids. Trimming pared 2 bases from V and 1 base from J, leaving 6 bases between. The CDR3 loop reads CASSPRQSGANVLTF. The CDR3 region has the DNA TGTGCCAGCTCACCAAGGCAGTCTGGGGCCAACGTCCTGACTTTC.

The chain carries TRBV4-2 and TRBJ2-7; 8 bases match TRBD1. V dropped 1 base and J dropped 2; count of bases not matched to a gene: 10. CDR1 and CDR2 from the germline V gene are LGHNA and YNFKEQ. CDR3 length equals 17 residues. The CDR3 sequence is CASSQAGGQGGTYEQYF. The CDR3 DNA reads TGTGCCAGCAGCCAAGCCGGAGGACAGGGAGGAACCTACGAGCAGTACTTC.

This clone occurred a few times. This chain uses TRBV6-4 with TRBJ2-7; perhaps TRBD1 as D (6 bases). Germline CDR1 reads MRHNA; CDR2 reads SNTAGT. Trimming removed 5 bases from V and 3 bases from J, with 17 bases in between. This CDR3 comprises 15 residues. DNA for the CDR3: TGTGCCAGCAGTCAGAGACAGGCGACATTCTACGAGCAGTACTTC. Translation gives CASSQRQATFYEQYF.

The chain recombines TRBV18 with TRBJ1-5, with 9 bases identical to TRBD1. The J segment lost 6 bases and the V segment lost 9 bases, leaving 9 bases of the junction unmatched. Germline assignment: CDR1 KGHSH and CDR2 LQKENI. The CDR3 extends over 14 amino acids. The CDR3 reads CASKGQGESQPQHF. DNA for the CDR3: TGTGCCAGTAAGGGACAGGGAGAAAGTCAGCCCCAGCATTTT.

This sequence joins TRBV11-2 and TRBJ2-1; D gene ambiguous. Germline assignment: CDR1 SGHAT and CDR2 FQNNGV. The V end lost 5 bases, the J end lost 4 bases, and 9 bases lay between the germline ends. The CDR3 loop spans 13 amino acids. For the CDR3, the DNA is TGTGCCAGCAGCCTTACCGGATACAATGAGCAGTTCTTC. Its translation is CASSLTGYNEQFF.

The chain employs TRBV27 and TRBJ2-7, with TRBD1 matching over 9 bases. The CDR3 spans 15 residues. Germline assignment: CDR1 MNHEY and CDR2 SMNVEV (reference sequence). V dropped 2 bases and J dropped 2; count of bases not matched to a gene: 4. The CDR3 protein is CASSLKGQGPYEQYF. The CDR3 coding sequence is TGTGCCAGCAGTTTAAAGGGACAGGGCCCCTACGAGCAGTACTTC.

The chain employs TRBV6-4 and TRBJ1-1; D gene unclear. Trimming pared 7 bases from V and 1 base from J, leaving 10 bases between. Germline CDR1 is MRHNA and CDR2 is SNTAGT. This CDR3 spans 13 amino acids. CDR3 amino acids: CASKLQTNTEAFF. The CDR3 region has the DNA TGTGCCAGCAAATTACAGACGAACACTGAAGCTTTCTTT.

This clone was seen a single time. The rearrangement joins TRBV5-1 to TRBJ2-4, with D uncertain. CDR1 SGHRS and CDR2 YFSETQ come from the germline V gene. Trimming cost V 0 bases and J 0 bases, with 13 bases left between them. The CDR3 runs 17 residues. The CDR3: CASSLETGTPAKNIQYF. CDR3 sequence (DNA): TGCGCCAGCAGCTTGGAAACCGGAACACCAGCCAAAAACATTCAGTACTTC. The full variable domain, in which reference TRBV5-1 and TRBJ2-4 provide the parts outside the CDR3, is KAGVTQTPRYLIKTRGQQVTLSCSPISGHRSVSWYQQTPGQGLQFLFEYFSETQRNKGNFPGRFSGRQFSNSRSEMNVSTLELGDSALYLCASSLETGTPAKNIQYFGAGTRLSVL.

This clone came up once. V usage is TRBV7-2 and J usage is TRBJ2-2; D possibly uses TRBD1 or TRBD2 (6 bases each). V dropped 5 bases and J dropped 4 bases, with 11 bases sitting between them. The germline V gene has CDR1 SGHTA and CDR2 FQGNSA. The CDR3 extends over 14 amino acids. CDR3 loop: CASSRGLATGELFF. CDR3 DNA: TGTGCCAGCAGCCGGGGGCTTGCCACCGGGGAGCTGTTTTTT.